This T cell receptor (beta chain) was captured by sequencing in a study of OX40 agonist ivuxolimab in advanced cancers. With regard to the full study: The costimulatory receptor OX40 (CD134) was targeted by ivuxolimab, a fully human IgG2 agonistic monoclonal antibody. Intravenous ivuxolimab was administered to patients every 2 weeks at six dose levels: 0.01, 0.1, 0.3, 1.5, 3 and 10 mg/kg. Among the roughly 50 dose-escalation patients, some 20 had hepatocellular carcinoma, approximately 15 melanoma, 9 renal cell carcinoma and 9 head and neck cancer. A male proportion of 82.7% and a mean age of approximately 60 years, ranging from roughly 20 to 80, were recorded for the dose-escalation cohort. Prior anti-PD-1, anti-PD-L1 or anti-CTLA-4 therapy was permitted, and approximately 39% of dose-escalation patients had received checkpoint inhibitors. Partial responses occurred in three dose-escalation patients, of whom one had hepatocellular carcinoma and two had cutaneous melanoma. Peripheral TCRbeta sequencing was intended to test whether TCR sequence diversity was altered and clonal T-cell expansion was caused by ivuxolimab. The paper describes the monotherapy dose-escalation part (N of about 50 patients) of the phase I trial of ivuxolimab.

In the case of this clone: The antigen this receptor binds is unknown. No base quality information exists; no much larger clone differs at one position.

The germline V gene yields SGHRS for CDR1 and YFSETQ for CDR2. The CDR3, cysteine through phenylalanine, is 16 amino acids long. CDR3 DNA is the only sequence kept; it has 48 bases, read in frame from the first base. The junction shows trimming of 0 bases on V and 1 base on J, plus 12 bases between the germline ends. What the work shows at the level of the full study, not this receptor alone: At doses of 0.1 to 3.0 mg/kg, clonal expansion of both CD4+ and CD8+ blood T cells was observed from baseline to week 6. Low levels of normalized T-cell clonal expansion were also seen in some patients who did not respond. Antigen specificity was not determined for the clonally expanded peripheral T cells. In the 0.1-3.0 mg/kg groups, partial responders were among the patients with the lowest normalized peripheral clonal expansion, particularly in CD8+ T cells. After ivuxolimab, CD8+ T cells had more expanded clones than CD4+ T cells on average.

For sequencing of the TCRbeta CDR3 region, genomic DNA was extracted from the sorted cells. The immunoSEQ Assay was used for sequencing of TCRbeta CDR3 regions. What TCRdb holds here is the immuneACCESS table cut down to in-frame rearrangements. Part of the clones is not present; checked against another copy, under half of the missing clones reflect an unresolved V gene, and the others are unexplained. This sample lists about 46,000 clones; 82% were detected once. Approximately 1.8% of the sample lies in the top ten. The trial excluded patients who had a history of autoimmune disease or who were on systemic immunosuppression. Peripheral blood for TCR sequencing was collected from all dose cohorts at baseline, on cycle 4 day 1, and on cycle 7 day 1. Samples were obtained from an open-label, multicenter, first-in-human phase I dose-escalation trial of ivuxolimab. The trial enrolled adults with locally advanced or metastatic head and neck squamous cell, hepatocellular, melanoma or renal cell carcinoma. Before TCR sequencing, CD4+ and CD8+ T cells were separately sorted from peripheral blood.

This TCR came from an adult with an advanced solid tumor such as melanoma, head and neck, liver or kidney cancer. The sequence is built from TRBV5-1 and TRBJ2-3; the D element might be TRBD1 or TRBD2, as each aligns at 5 bases. The source material was CD4+ or CD8+ T cells sorted from blood, sampled in a trial of the OX40 agonist ivuxolimab. The CDR3 reads CASSLALGARTDTQYF. The sequence in DNA is TGCGCCAGCAGCTTGGCCCTCGGGGCTCGCACAGATACGCAGTATTTT. Reference TRBV5-1 and TRBJ2-3 genes cover what lies past the CDR3, so the full variable domain is KAGVTQTPRYLIKTRGQQVTLSCSPISGHRSVSWYQQTPGQGLQFLFEYFSETQRNKGNFPGRFSGRQFSNSRSEMNVSTLELGDSALYLCASSLALGARTDTQYFGPGTRLTVL.